Given below is one T cell receptor (beta chain) in context. What it binds is unknown. The source of the sample is a study of T cell responses to AZD1222 COVID-19 vaccine. Regarding the study as a whole: Baseline seropositives among AZD1222 recipients totaled only six or seven. Samples come after the peak T cell response, not at day 14. CD4 TCRs covered the whole spike, strongest at regions 160-218 and 743-854. Unmutated variant regions reportedly attract nearly half of all spike-specific TCRs.

The assay was immunoSEQ multiplex PCR, and TCRdb's table has in-frame clones only and misses some. This table has some 40,000 clones, roughly 78% appearing once. The CDR3 is 13 amino acids. Trimming took 4 bases from V and 0 from J, leaving 5 bases between them. The germline V gene encodes CDR1 SNHLY and CDR2 FYNNEI. The specimen comprised peripheral blood, sampled 28 days after the second dose of the MenACWY control vaccine. The V and J genes are TRBV2 and TRBJ2-3; D possibly uses TRBD1 or TRBD2 (5 bases each). The clonotype originates from an adult who received the MenACWY meningococcal vaccine as a control. CDR3 protein: CASSGGSTDTQYF. The DNA for the CDR3 is TGTGCCAGCAGTGGGGGGAGCACAGATACGCAGTATTTT. The variable domain in full, with the rest retrieved from reference TRBV2 and TRBJ2-3, is EPEVTQTPSHQVTQMGQEVILRCVPISNHLYFYWYRQILGQKVEFLVSFYNNEISEKSEIFDDQFSVERPDGSNFTLKIRSTKLEDSAMYFCASSGGSTDTQYFGPGTRLTVL.